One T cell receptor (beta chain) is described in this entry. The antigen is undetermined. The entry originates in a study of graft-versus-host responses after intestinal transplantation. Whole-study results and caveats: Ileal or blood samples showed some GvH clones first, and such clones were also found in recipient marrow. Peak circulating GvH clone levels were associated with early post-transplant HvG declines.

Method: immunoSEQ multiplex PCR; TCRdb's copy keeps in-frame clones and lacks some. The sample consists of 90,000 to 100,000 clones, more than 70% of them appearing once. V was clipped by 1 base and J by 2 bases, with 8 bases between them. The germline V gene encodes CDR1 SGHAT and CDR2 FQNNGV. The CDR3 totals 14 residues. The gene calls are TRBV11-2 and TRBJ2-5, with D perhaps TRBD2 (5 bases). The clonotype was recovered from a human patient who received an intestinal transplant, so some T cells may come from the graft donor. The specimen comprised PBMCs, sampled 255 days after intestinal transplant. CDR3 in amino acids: CASSLVPGQETQYF. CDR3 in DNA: TGTGCCAGCAGCTTAGTACCGGGGCAAGAGACCCAGTACTTC.